What follows are 21 T cell receptor beta chains derived from one specimen sequenced in a study of cytomegalovirus exposure and HLA in healthy donors. The PCR was carried out with 60 Vbeta primers and 13 Jbeta primers. Sequencing used immunoSEQ multiplex PCR; TCRdb keeps in-frame clones, though not all of them. The sample contains about 99,000 clones, 75% to 80% of which appear only once. Sequenced material: PBMCs. The source of these receptors is a man aged 55 to 69 in good health and CMV-seropositive.

This clone showed up just a few times. The chain carries TRBV9 and TRBJ1-2, with TRBD1 matching 7 bases. Trimming at V came to 3 bases and at J to 2 bases, leaving 7 bases not matched to a gene. CDR3 length equals 15 residues. Germline CDR1 and CDR2: SGDLS and YYNGEE. DNA of the CDR3: TGTGCCAGCAGCGATCATACGACAGGGAACTATGGCTACACCTTC. It yields the protein CASSDHTTGNYGYTF.

The genes are TRBV6-1 and TRBJ2-3, with D perhaps TRBD1 (5 bases). V shed 1 base and J shed 0 bases, with 11 bases lying between them. This CDR3 has 16 residues. Germline loops: CDR1 MNHNS, CDR2 SASEGT. The CDR3 DNA follows: TGTGCCAGCAGTGAAGGAAGGGGCATTAGCACAGATACGCAGTATTTT. Translation gives CASSEGRGISTDTQYF.

The chain is built from TRBV11-2 and TRBJ2-1, with 9 bases that match TRBD1. The CDR3 runs to 13 residues. V lost 7 bases and J lost 11; bases outside the gene matches: 9. CDR1 is SGHAT, CDR2 FQNNGV, per germline. CDR3 DNA sequence: TGTGCCAGCAAACCGGGACAGGGACCAAAGCAGTTCTTC. Translating gives CASKPGQGPKQFF.

This chain connects TRBV2 to TRBJ2-7; D not certain. This CDR3 region has 15 residues. The germline V and J ends were trimmed by 6 bases and 2 bases, with 17 bases remaining between them. The germline V gene encodes CDR1 SNHLY and CDR2 FYNNEI. The CDR3 DNA is TGTGCCAGCAGATTGTCGGCCCAGGCCCCCTACGAGCAGTACTTC. This encodes CASRLSAQAPYEQYF.

This clone was seen a few times. CDR3 amino acids: CASSKTGRGTEAFF. The DNA for the CDR3 is TGTGCCAGCAGCAAGACAGGTAGGGGGACTGAAGCTTTCTTT. The chain employs TRBV5-6 and TRBJ1-1; TRBD1 is a possible D gene (6 bases). Germline V gives CDR1 SGHDT, CDR2 YYEEEE. V was shortened by 4 bases and J by 5 bases, with 15 bases between the two germline ends. This CDR3 is 14 amino acids long.

Worth noting for this clone: At one of its ends the junction is not consistent with the germline gene, which may arise from a read error. The rearrangement uses TRBV5-1 and TRBJ2-7, with D possibly TRBD1 on 6 matching bases. Germline lookup yields CDR1 SGHRS and CDR2 YFSETQ. CDR3 size: 15 residues. The CDR3 reads CASSLMGTSSYELYF. DNA for the CDR3: TGCGCCAGCAGCTTGATGGGGACAAGCTCCTACGAGCTGTACTTC.

The rearrangement links TRBV6-1 to TRBJ1-1; D remains ambiguous. This CDR3 comprises 14 residues. Trimming took 6 bases from V and 0 from J, leaving 11 bases between them. The germline V gene has CDR1 MNHNS and CDR2 SASEGT. Here the CDR3 DNA reads TGTGCCAGCAGCGCGACTTTCATGAACACTGAAGCTTTCTTT. Protein sequence: CASSATFMNTEAFF.

This clone has a single count. The chain couples TRBV7-3 to TRBJ2-1, with TRBD1 as a possible D gene (8 bases). Germline CDR1 reads SGHTA; CDR2 reads FQGTGA. This CDR3 has 14 residues. V was trimmed by 5 bases and J by 7 bases, leaving 15 bases between them. The CDR3 protein is CASSPDRGGNEQFF. The CDR3 nucleotides are TGTGCCAGCAGCCCAGACAGGGGAGGGAATGAGCAGTTCTTC.

The chain couples TRBV11-3 to TRBJ2-3, with 7 bases aligning to TRBD2. Germline-derived CDR1 and CDR2 are SGHNT and YENEEA. There are 17 residues in the CDR3. V gave up 1 base and J gave up 2 bases; unmatched junction bases: 9. The chain's CDR3 is CASSLGGWGGHTDTQYF. CDR3 DNA sequence: TGTGCCAGCAGCTTAGGAGGGTGGGGGGGTCACACAGATACGCAGTATTTT.

This clone was observed a handful of times. This chain links TRBV19 with TRBJ2-7; 8 bases are a match to TRBD1. This CDR3 is built from 12 residues. The V gene end was trimmed by 10 bases and the J gene end by 4 bases; junction bases not matched to a gene: 6. Germline-derived CDR1 and CDR2 are LNHDA and SQIVND (reference sequence). CDR3 nucleotides: TGTGCCACCGGACAGGGCCCTTACGAGCAGTACTTC. As protein: CATGQGPYEQYF. Complete variable domain (other parts from reference TRBV19 and TRBJ2-7): DGGITQSPKYLFRKEGQNVTLSCEQNLNHDAMYWYRQDPGQGLRLIYYSQIVNDFQKGDIAEGYSVSREKKESFPLTVTSAQKNPTAFYLCATGQGPYEQYFGPGTRLTVT.

The chain uses TRBV5-1 and TRBJ1-2, with 9 bases that match TRBD1. Germline-derived CDR1 and CDR2 are SGHRS and YFSETQ. Trimming at V came to 4 bases and at J to 6 bases, leaving 10 bases not matched to a gene. The length of the CDR3 is 15 residues. The chain's CDR3 is CASSLQGARIDGYTF. The CDR3 coding sequence is TGCGCCAGCAGCCTACAGGGGGCTCGGATAGATGGCTACACCTTC.

The table lists this clone with a few counts. For the CDR3, the DNA is TGTGCCAGCAGTGGACAGGGGGCGGACACCGGGGAGCTGTTTTTT. Protein: CASSGQGADTGELFF. V and J are TRBV6-6 and TRBJ2-2, with 11 bases that match TRBD1. From germline, CDR1 is MNHNY and CDR2 SVGAGI (reference sequence). The V gene end was trimmed by 5 bases and the J gene end by 3 bases; junction bases not matched to a gene: 2. The CDR3 totals 15 residues.

The chain carries TRBV27 and TRBJ1-4, with TRBD1 identical over 9 bases. This CDR3 comprises 15 residues. V shed 5 bases, J shed 8 bases, and the junction held 9 bases outside the gene matches. Germline values: CDR1 MNHEY, CDR2 SMNVEV (reference sequence). In DNA, the CDR3 is TGTGCCAGCAGTCCTTGGACAGGGGTTCAAGAAAAACTGTTTTTT. Its translation is CASSPWTGVQEKLFF.

This clone has just one count. V is TRBV29-1 and J is TRBJ1-2; D possibly corresponds to TRBD1 (6 bases). In germline, CDR1 is SQVTM, CDR2 ANQGSEA. This CDR3 spans 11 amino acids. The V gene lost 6 bases and the J gene lost 5 bases, with 10 bases spanning the gap. CDR3: CSVTRGYGYTF. DNA for the CDR3: TGCAGCGTGACAAGGGGGTATGGCTACACCTTC.

The chain uses TRBV18 and TRBJ1-1; 9 nucleotides agree with TRBD1. The V segment lost 4 bases and the J segment 3 bases; nucleotides outside the gene matches: 6. Germline V gene lookup returns CDR1 KGHSH and CDR2 LQKENI. The CDR3 consists of 15 residues. CDR3 DNA: TGTGCCAGCTCACTCAACAGGGGGCTGGACACTGAAGCTTTCTTT. This encodes CASSLNRGLDTEAFF.

This clone was counted once. This chain joins TRBV19 and TRBJ1-1; D may be TRBD1 (6 bases). The V and J ends lost 1 base and 1 base respectively, with 13 bases between them. This CDR3 region has 16 residues. CDR1 is LNHDA, CDR2 SQIVND, per germline (reference sequence). The CDR3 region is CASSIARGQTNTEAFF. The CDR3 DNA reads TGTGCCAGTAGTATAGCCCGAGGACAGACGAACACTGAAGCTTTCTTT. The complete variable domain, with remaining parts taken from reference TRBV19 and TRBJ1-1, reads DGGITQSPKYLFRKEGQNVTLSCEQNLNHDAMYWYRQDPGQGLRLIYYSQIVNDFQKGDIAEGYSVSREKKESFPLTVTSAQKNPTAFYLCASSIARGQTNTEAFFGQGTRLTVV.

This chain joins TRBV27 and TRBJ1-5; tentatively, D is TRBD1 (5 bases). This CDR3 has 14 amino acids. The germline CDR1 and CDR2 sequences are MNHEY and SMNVEV (reference sequence). V gave up 8 bases and J gave up 9 bases, with 20 bases separating them. The CDR3 DNA follows: TGTGCCAGCCGCGGGACTTCGACTCATGGGCCCCAGCATTTT. Encoded protein: CASRGTSTHGPQHF.

The V call is TRBV6-1, the J call TRBJ1-5; tentative D call: TRBD1 (5 bases). CDR3 length: 13 amino acids. V dropped 6 bases and J dropped 7 bases, with 13 bases sitting between them. Germline V lookup: CDR1 MNHNS, CDR2 SASEGT. CDR3 residues: CASRAGIAQPQHF. The CDR3 coding sequence is TGTGCCAGCAGGGCAGGGATCGCACAGCCCCAGCATTTT.

The CDR3 protein is CASGGQGGQPQHF. The CDR3 bases are TGTGCCAGCGGGGGACAGGGGGGCCAGCCCCAGCATTTT. The J gene is TRBJ1-5, the V gene TRBV28; 11 nucleotides agree with TRBD1. The CDR3 extends over 13 amino acids. V gave up 8 bases and J gave up 7 bases; unmatched junction bases: 4. Germline V gene data show CDR1 as MDHEN and CDR2 as SYDVKM. Filled out from reference TRBV28 and TRBJ1-5, the complete variable domain reads DVKVTQSSRYLVKRTGEKVFLECVQDMDHENMFWYRQDPGLGLRLIYFSYDVKMKEKGDIPEGYSVSREKKERFSLILESASTNQTSMYLCASGGQGGQPQHFGDGTRLSIL.

The chain combines TRBV19 with TRBJ1-2; the D is unclear. The V gene's germline CDR1 is LNHDA and CDR2 SQIVND (reference sequence). V was trimmed by 8 bases and J by 4 bases, leaving 20 bases between them. The length of the CDR3 is 15 residues. This CDR3 reads CASGSGGRRTYGYTF. The CDR3 DNA is TGTGCCAGTGGCTCCGGCGGGCGCAGGACCTATGGCTACACCTTC.

The CDR3: CSVEVEQLYGYTF. The CDR3 coding sequence is TGCAGCGTTGAAGTGGAACAGCTTTATGGCTACACCTTC. This rearrangement joins TRBV29-1 to TRBJ1-2; D gene uncertain. The V and J ends lost 1 base and 5 bases respectively, with 11 bases between them. The length of the CDR3 is 13 residues. Germline CDR1 SQVTM, CDR2 ANQGSEA.